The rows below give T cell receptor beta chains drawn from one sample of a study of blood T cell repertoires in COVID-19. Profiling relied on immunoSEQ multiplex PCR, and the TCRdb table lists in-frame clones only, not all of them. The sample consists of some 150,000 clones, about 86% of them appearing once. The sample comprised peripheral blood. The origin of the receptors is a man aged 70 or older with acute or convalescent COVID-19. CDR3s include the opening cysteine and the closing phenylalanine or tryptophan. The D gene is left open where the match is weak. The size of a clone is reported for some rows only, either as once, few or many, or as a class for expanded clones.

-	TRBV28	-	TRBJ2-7	TGTGCCAGCAGATCAGGGACCTACGAGCAGTACTTC	CASRSGTYEQYF
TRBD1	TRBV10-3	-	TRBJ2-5	TGTGCCATCGGTCAGGGGGTAGAGACCCAGTACTTC	CAIGQGVETQYF
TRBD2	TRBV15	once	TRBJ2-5	TGTGCCACCAGCAGTACCTCTGGGACTAGCGGGAGCTTTCTGGAGACCCAGTACTTC	CATSSTSGTSGSFLETQYF
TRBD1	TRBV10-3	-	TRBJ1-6	TGTGCCATCAGTGAGTCGAACAGGGGTATCTCACCCCTCCACTTT	CAISESNRGISPLHF
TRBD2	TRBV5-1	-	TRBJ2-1	TGCGCCAGCAGCTCACTTGGGACTAGCGGGATTAGCTCCTACAATGAGCAGTTCTTC	CASSSLGTSGISSYNEQFF
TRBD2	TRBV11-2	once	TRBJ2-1	TGTGCCAGCAGCTTACTGACTAGCGGGAATATAAATGAGCAGTTCTTC	CASSLLTSGNINEQFF
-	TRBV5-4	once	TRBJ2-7	TGTGCCAGCAGCTCCAAGACTGATCCCTCCTCCTACGAGCAGTACTTC	CASSSKTDPSSYEQYF
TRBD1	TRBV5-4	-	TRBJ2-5	TGTGCCAGCAGCTTGGAGGGACAGGGGATAGAGACCCAGTACTTC	CASSLEGQGIETQYF
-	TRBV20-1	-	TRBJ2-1	TGCAGTTCCCCTTCCTACAATGAGCAGTTCTTC	CSSPSYNEQFF
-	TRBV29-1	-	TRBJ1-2	TGCAGCCATAGGACTCTAGCTAACTATGGCTACACCTTC	CSHRTLANYGYTF
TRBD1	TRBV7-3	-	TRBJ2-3	TGTGCCAGCAGCTCCCGCCAGGGGGCGGGAGATACGCAGTATTTT	CASSSRQGAGDTQYF
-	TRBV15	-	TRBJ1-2	TGTGCCACCAGCAGGGACAGCCCCTCAAATGATGGCTACACCTTC	CATSRDSPSNDGYTF
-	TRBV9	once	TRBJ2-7	TGTGCCAGCAAGGGACAAGGAGGCGAGCAGTACTTC	CASKGQGGEQYF
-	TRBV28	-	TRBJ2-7	TGTGCCAGCAGTTTAGTAGCCAGGGCCTACGAGCAGTACTTC	CASSLVARAYEQYF
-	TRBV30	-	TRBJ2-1	TGTGCCTGGACTGCCTCGGGTCTTTACAATGAGCAGTTCTTC	CAWTASGLYNEQFF
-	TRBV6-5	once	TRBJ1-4	TGTGCCAGCACCAAAAGGGGCAGGGGCGGTGAAAAACTGTTTTTT	CASTKRGRGGEKLFF
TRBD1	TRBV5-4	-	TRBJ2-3	TGTGCCAGCAGCTGGGGACAGGGGGACACAGATACGCAGTATTTT	CASSWGQGDTDTQYF
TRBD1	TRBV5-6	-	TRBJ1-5	TGTGCCAGCAGCTTCCAGGGGGGCAATCAGCCCCAGCATTTT	CASSFQGGNQPQHF
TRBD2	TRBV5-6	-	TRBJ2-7	TGTGCCAGCAGCTTGGCCAGCGGGAGTTTTTACGAGCAGTACTTC	CASSLASGSFYEQYF
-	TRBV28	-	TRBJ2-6	TGTGCCAGCAGTCATCCCTCCTCAGGGGCTGTCGGGGCCAACGTCCTGACTTTC	CASSHPSSGAVGANVLTF
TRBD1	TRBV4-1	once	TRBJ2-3	TGCGCCAGCAGCCAAGATGGGACAGGGAGACGGACAGATACGCAGTATTTT	CASSQDGTGRRTDTQYF
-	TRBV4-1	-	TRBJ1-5	TGCGCCAGCAGCCTTCACGGGACTCCCGGGATGGAACCCCAGCATTTT	CASSLHGTPGMEPQHF
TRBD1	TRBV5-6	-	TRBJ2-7	TGTGCCAGCGGTGGACAGGGCTACGAGCAGTACTTC	CASGGQGYEQYF
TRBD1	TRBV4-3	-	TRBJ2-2	TGCGCCAGCAGCCAGATAGAGACAGGGGTTACCGGGGAGCTGTTTTTT	CASSQIETGVTGELFF
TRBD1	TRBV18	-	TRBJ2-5	TGTGCCAGCTCGTCGGACAGGGCGAAGACCCAGTACTTC	CASSSDRAKTQYF
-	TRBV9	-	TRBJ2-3	TGTGCCAGCAGCGTAAGGGGGAGTGTTGATACGCAGTATTTT	CASSVRGSVDTQYF
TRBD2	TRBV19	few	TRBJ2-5	TGTGCCAGTAGTATATTAGCGGGAGGTCAAGAGACCCAGTACTTC	CASSILAGGQETQYF
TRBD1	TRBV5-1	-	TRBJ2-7	TGCGCCAGCAGCTTGGATGGGACAGCCGTATACGAGCAGTACTTC	CASSLDGTAVYEQYF
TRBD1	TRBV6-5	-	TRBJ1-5	TGTGCCAGCAACGTCGACAGGGATGAAGGTCAGCCCCAGCATTTT	CASNVDRDEGQPQHF
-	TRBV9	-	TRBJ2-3	TGTGCCAGCAGCGTAGGGGTAGCTAGCACAGATACGCAGTATTTT	CASSVGVASTDTQYF
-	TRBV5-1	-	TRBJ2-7	TGCGCCAGCAGCTTGCTCGGTTCGGGCTACGAGCAGTACTTC	CASSLLGSGYEQYF
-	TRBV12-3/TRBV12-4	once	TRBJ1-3	TGTGCCAGCAGTTGGACAGTCGACACCATATATTTT	CASSWTVDTIYF
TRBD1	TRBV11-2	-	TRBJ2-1	TGTGCCAGCAGCTTAGTTTGGGGACAGGGTGTGAATGAGCAGTTCTTC	CASSLVWGQGVNEQFF
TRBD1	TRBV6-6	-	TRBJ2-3	TGTGCCAGCACTCGTGACAGGGGGCAGCTAATCACAGATACGCAGTATTTT	CASTRDRGQLITDTQYF
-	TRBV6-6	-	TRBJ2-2	TGTGCCAGCAGTTACCGGGAAATCCCCGGGGAGCTGTTTTTT	CASSYREIPGELFF
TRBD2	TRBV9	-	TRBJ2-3	TGTGCCAGCAGCGTAGAAGCGGGAGGTCCCACAGATACGCAGTATTTT	CASSVEAGGPTDTQYF
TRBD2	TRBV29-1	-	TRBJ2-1	TGCAGCGCTCTTAGCGGGATTAGCTACAATGAGCAGTTCTTC	CSALSGISYNEQFF
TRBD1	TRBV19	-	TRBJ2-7	TGTGCCAGTCGGGACAGGGCGTGGGAGCAGTACTTC	CASRDRAWEQYF
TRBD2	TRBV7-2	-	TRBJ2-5	TGTGCCAGCAGCCCGGGGACTAGCGGGAGGGGTGGAGAGACCCAGTACTTC	CASSPGTSGRGGETQYF
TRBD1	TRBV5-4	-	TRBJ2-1	TGTGCCAGCAGCTTGAGGGACAGGGTGGGCAATGAGCAGTTCTTC	CASSLRDRVGNEQFF
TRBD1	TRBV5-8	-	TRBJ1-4	TGTGCCAGCAGCATTGGACAGGAAGAACTTCTCCGTCGGGAAAAACTGTTTTTT	CASSIGQEELLRREKLFF
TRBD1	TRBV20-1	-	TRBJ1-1	TGCAGTGCTAGGACAGGGACCGAAGCTTTCTTT	CSARTGTEAFF
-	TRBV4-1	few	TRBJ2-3	TGCGCCAGCAGCCAAGAGGTGGAGAGCACAGATACGCAGTATTTT	CASSQEVESTDTQYF
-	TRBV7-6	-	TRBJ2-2	TGTGCCAGCAGCTTAATGCAAGGAGCCGGGGAGCTGTTTTTT	CASSLMQGAGELFF
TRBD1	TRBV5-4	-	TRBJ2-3	TGTGCCAGCAGCTTGGCGGGACAGGGTTGGACAGATACGCAGTATTTT	CASSLAGQGWTDTQYF